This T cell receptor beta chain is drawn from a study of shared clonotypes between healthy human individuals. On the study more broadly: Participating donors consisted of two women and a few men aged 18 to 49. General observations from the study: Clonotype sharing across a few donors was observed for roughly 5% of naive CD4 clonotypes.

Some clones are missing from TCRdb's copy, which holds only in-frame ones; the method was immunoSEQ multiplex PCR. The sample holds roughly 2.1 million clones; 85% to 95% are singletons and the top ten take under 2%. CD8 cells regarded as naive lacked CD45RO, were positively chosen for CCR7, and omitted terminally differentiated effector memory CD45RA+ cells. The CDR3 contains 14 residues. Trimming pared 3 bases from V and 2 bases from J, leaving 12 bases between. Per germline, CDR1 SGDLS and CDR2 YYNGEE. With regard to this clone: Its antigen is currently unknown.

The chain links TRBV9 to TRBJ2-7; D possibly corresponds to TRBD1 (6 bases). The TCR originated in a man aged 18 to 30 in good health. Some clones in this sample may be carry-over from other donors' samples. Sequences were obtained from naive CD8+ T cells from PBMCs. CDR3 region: CASSGGQDAYEQYF. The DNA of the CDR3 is TGTGCCAGCAGCGGGGGGCAGGACGCCTACGAGCAGTACTTC.